This entry lists 17 T cell receptor beta chains sequenced from one sample in a study of beta chain features in type 1 diabetes. Notes on the study in general: Type 1 diabetes patients showed a moderate but significant shortening of TCRB CDR3s in all four CD4+ subsets.

For these receptors, no antigen is known. Sequenced material consisted of expressed TCRB transcripts (all of the isolated RNA was reverse transcribed). TCRdb keeps only in-frame clones here, not all; method: immunoSEQ multiplex PCR. The data contain approximately 600,000 clones, 9.5% to 15% of them singletons. The sample was naive CD4+ T cells from blood. The receptor set was obtained from a man under 40 with type 1 diabetes.

This clone has just a few counts. The rearrangement uses TRBV19 and TRBJ1-2, with TRBD1 matching 9 bases. The CDR3 runs to 14 residues. V trimming: 5 bases; J trimming: 5 bases; junction bases outside the gene matches: 6. Germline V CDR1 and CDR2: LNHDA, SQIVND (reference sequence). The CDR3 reads CASSPGQGSYGYTF. CDR3 DNA sequence: TGTGCCAGTAGTCCCGGACAGGGGTCGTATGGCTACACCTTC.

V and J are TRBV11-2 and TRBJ2-7; D gene ambiguous. CDR3 length equals 12 residues. The ends were cut back, 1 base at V and 3 bases at J, with 4 bases in the middle. Per the germline V gene, CDR1 is SGHAT and CDR2 is FQNNGV. The CDR3 region is CASSLAGYEQYF. CDR3 coding DNA: TGTGCCAGCAGCTTAGCAGGCTACGAGCAGTACTTC.

This clone was seen a few times. The chain is built from TRBV6-1 and TRBJ1-1; 9 positions match TRBD1. The V segment lost 3 bases and the J segment 5 bases; nucleotides outside the gene matches: 13. The CDR3 is 17 residues long. Per germline, CDR1 MNHNS and CDR2 SASEGT. For the CDR3, the DNA is TGTGCCAGCAGTGAGGCCTCAGAACAGGGGGCTAAGACTGAAGCTTTCTTT. As protein: CASSEASEQGAKTEAFF.

At least ten counts were recorded for this clone. The chain is built from TRBV4-3 and TRBJ1-1; D not certain. V was pared by 4 bases and J by 1 base, with 10 bases between. Germline CDR1 reads LGHNA; CDR2 reads YSLEER. This CDR3 is built from 14 residues. CDR3 in amino acids: CASSLDIGNTEAFF. CDR3 nucleotides: TGCGCCAGCAGCCTCGACATCGGGAACACTGAAGCTTTCTTT.

This clone appeared a few times. The chain uses TRBV27 and TRBJ2-3; D remains ambiguous. Per the germline V gene, CDR1 is MNHEY and CDR2 is SMNVEV (reference sequence). V was trimmed by 2 bases and J by 0 bases, leaving 6 bases between them. The CDR3 sequence is 14 residues long. This chain's CDR3 is CASSLAISTDTQYF. For the CDR3, the DNA is TGTGCCAGCAGTTTAGCAATCAGCACAGATACGCAGTATTTT.

This clone was counted a few times. V gene TRBV18 combines with J gene TRBJ2-6; perhaps TRBD2 as D (6 bases). With 4 bases removed from V and 6 bases from J, the gap between germline ends came to 25 bases. Germline V lookup: CDR1 KGHSH, CDR2 LQKENI. CDR3 size: 19 residues. Here the CDR3 DNA reads TGTGCCAGCTCACGTGCGGGGCTAGTTCTCTCGTTAATGGCCAACGTCCTGACTTTC. Residues: CASSRAGLVLSLMANVLTF.

The chain has TRBV7-9 and TRBJ2-3, with TRBD2 matching 8 bases. The germline gives CDR1 SEHNR, CDR2 FQNEAQ (reference sequence). The V and J ends lost 5 bases and 5 bases, in that order; junction bases with no gene match: 3. CDR3 length: 13 amino acids. CDR3: CASSGLAGDTQYF. The CDR3 bases are TGTGCCAGCAGCGGACTAGCTGGAGATACGCAGTATTTT.

The chain has TRBV4-2 and TRBJ2-3; 7 bases are a match to TRBD1. Germline trimming cut 7 bases from V and 1 base from J; bases unmatched to any gene: 8. From germline, CDR1 is LGHNA and CDR2 YNFKEQ. CDR3 length equals 15 residues. The CDR3 coding sequence is TGTGCCAGCAATAATCGGACAGGCCGCACAGATACGCAGTATTTT. This encodes CASNNRTGRTDTQYF.

In its sample, this clone was seen a few times. The rearrangement links TRBV10-3 to TRBJ1-3, with a possible D match to TRBD1 (5 bases). V lost 4 bases and J lost 8, with 15 bases in between. The germline gives CDR1 ENHRY, CDR2 SYGVKD. This CDR3 region has 14 residues. The DNA of the CDR3 is TGTGCCATCAGTGTATCAGGGACCAGCGACACCATATATTTT. Protein product: CAISVSGTSDTIYF.

In its sample, this clone was seen a few times. The chain is built from TRBV9 and TRBJ2-5; TRBD2 aligns across 9 bases. J was trimmed by 4 bases and V by 0 bases; bases with no gene match: 10. This CDR3 comprises 17 residues. Germline V lookup: CDR1 SGDLS, CDR2 YYNGEE. The CDR3: CASSVGLAGTSGETQYF. Written as DNA, the CDR3 is TGTGCCAGCAGCGTAGGGCTAGCGGGGACCTCGGGAGAGACCCAGTACTTC.

This chain uses TRBV10-3 with TRBJ1-2; unclear D gene. V was clipped by 7 bases and J by 11 bases, with 17 bases between them. The V gene's germline CDR1 is ENHRY and CDR2 SYGVKD. This CDR3 has 12 amino acids. The CDR3 coding sequence is TGTGCCATCAAGGCAGCTTCCTCCGCGTACACCTTC. Encoded protein: CAIKAASSAYTF.

This clone was found a few times. The J gene is TRBJ2-4, the V gene TRBV4-3, with 8 bases fitting TRBD2. Germline V gives CDR1 LGHNA, CDR2 YSLEER. With 0 bases clipped from V and 6 bases from J, the junction kept 4 bases outside the gene matches. The CDR3 runs 15 residues. The CDR3 reads CASSQEPAGVNIQYF. Written as DNA, the CDR3 is TGCGCCAGCAGCCAAGAGCCAGCGGGGGTAAACATTCAGTACTTC.

This clone was seen more than once but under ten times. The V and J genes are TRBV29-1 and TRBJ1-1; D ambiguous. The CDR3 loop spans 13 amino acids. The V gene lost 1 base and the J gene lost 7 bases, with 13 bases spanning the gap. CDR1 SQVTM and CDR2 ANQGSEA come from the germline V gene. The CDR3 is CSVEGLVPGEAFF. The CDR3 DNA sequence: TGCAGCGTTGAAGGTTTAGTTCCCGGTGAAGCTTTCTTT.

The rearrangement uses TRBV2 and TRBJ1-1, with 7 bases that match TRBD1. Germline V gene data show CDR1 as SNHLY and CDR2 as FYNNEI. With V trimmed by 2 bases and J by 0 bases, 3 bases remained unmatched. The CDR3 length is 15 residues. The CDR3 sequence is CASSELGTVNTEAFF. The CDR3 DNA follows: TGTGCCAGCAGTGAATTGGGGACAGTGAACACTGAAGCTTTCTTT.

This clone was seen only a few times. J is TRBJ2-7 and V is TRBV20-1; no definite D call. CDR1 and CDR2 from the germline V gene are DFQATT and SNEGSKA (reference sequence). CDR3 length: 11 residues. V lost 7 bases and J 4 bases, leaving 11 bases between the germline ends. The CDR3 spells CSGVELYEQYF. CDR3 sequence (DNA): TGCAGTGGAGTTGAGCTATACGAGCAGTACTTC.

The DNA for the CDR3 is TGTGCCAGCAGAGGACAGAGCTCCTATAATTCACCCCTCCACTTT. Amino acid sequence: CASRGQSSYNSPLHF. The rearrangement links TRBV28 to TRBJ1-6, with D maybe TRBD1 (6 bases). This CDR3 spans 15 amino acids. Germline CDR1 and CDR2: MDHEN and SYDVKM. V lost 6 bases and J lost 0, with 9 bases in between.

This clone occurred a few times. The chain combines TRBV5-1 with TRBJ2-7, with TRBD2 identical over 12 bases. There are 16 residues in the CDR3. V lost 0 bases and J lost 1; bases outside the gene matches: 2. CDR1 and CDR2 (germline): SGHRS, YFSETQ. CDR3 amino acids: CASSLGGTSGSYEQYF. The CDR3 bases are TGCGCCAGCAGCTTGGGCGGGACTAGCGGGTCCTACGAGCAGTACTTC.